Sequencing of this T cell receptor (beta chain) was carried out in a study of shared clonotypes between healthy human individuals. Using immunoSEQ multiplex PCR, the repertoire was profiled, and TCRdb retains in-frame clones only, with some absent. Among 1,500,000 or so clones listed, 98% were seen once. Looked up from germline, CDR1 is LGHNA and CDR2 is YNFKEQ. Between the trimmed V and J ends, which lost 1 base and 5 bases, there was a span of 11 bases. The length of the CDR3 is 14 residues. The receptor's source is a man aged 25 to 45 in good health. The gene calls are TRBV4-2 and TRBJ2-5; D unclear. Material: naive CD4+ T cells sorted from blood. Subset defined: CD45RA+ positively selected. The CDR3 nucleotides are TGTGCCAGCAGCCAAGGACCTTCAGAGGAGACCCAGTACTTC. The encoded protein is CASSQGPSEETQYF.